This TCR beta chain came from a study of T cell responses to AZD1222 COVID-19 vaccine. This clone was counted at least ten times. Its antigen remains unidentified. Broader study findings: Reports say nearly half of spike-specific TCRs go after unmutated variant regions. Donors in the cohort were predominantly white British and more often female, and clonal diversity was possibly underestimated. CD4 TCRs covered the whole spike, strongest at regions 160-218 and 743-854. Spike-specific TCR breadth and depth were elevated following two AZD1222 doses.

CDR1 and CDR2 (germline): LGHDT, YNNKEL (reference sequence). V lost 3 bases and J lost 1, with 7 bases in between. The CDR3 spans 13 residues. TCRdb keeps only in-frame clones here, not all; method: immunoSEQ multiplex PCR. The sample records over 150,000 clones, about 93% being singletons. This material consisted of peripheral blood, taken 28 days after the second AZD1222 dose. V and J are TRBV3-1 (or the pseudogene TRBV3-2) and TRBJ2-7; no reliable D call. This sequence was found in an adult who received the AZD1222 COVID-19 vaccine. CDR3 in amino acids: CASSHGSSYEQYF. CDR3 nucleotides: TGTGCCAGCAGCCATGGTTCATCCTACGAGCAGTACTTC.